This T cell receptor beta chain derives from a study of response to subunit inactivated influenza vaccine. TCRdb recomputed calls from the RT-PCR reads with MiXCR, one row per CDR3 protein. The data show about 830,000 distinct CDR3 sequences, with around a sixth seen just once and roughly a tenth held by the top ten. CDR1 and CDR2 from the germline V gene are SGHDT and YYEEEE. This CDR3 is built from 13 residues. V was shortened by 4 bases and J by 8 bases, with 13 bases between the two germline ends. This chain uses TRBV5-6 with TRBJ2-1, with D unclear. The sample was PBMCs from blood, taken 4 to 6 days after vaccination. The source of this sequence is a man aged 45-60 years who received an inactivated influenza vaccine. CDR3 region: CASSLGPGDEQFF. The CDR3 nucleotides are TGTGCCAGCAGCCTCGGCCCCGGCGATGAGCAGTTCTTC.